Each of the 8 T cell receptor beta chains below was sequenced from the same sample in a study of regulatory T cells in long-lasting Graves disease. CDR3 regions were amplified by Arm-PCR using iRepertoire HTBI primers to build TCR beta libraries. One entry per CDR3 protein results from TCRdb running MiXCR on the multiplex PCR reads. The data contain 600,000 to 800,000 distinct CDR3 sequences, about 30% of them singletons. Sample time point: persistent/refractory GD, antithyroid drugs over 5 years with positive TRAb. Generation of the TCR library employed RNA extracted from PBMCs. Here the sequenced sample was peripheral blood mononuclear cells (PBMCs), taken when the disease was refractory, from a patient treated with antithyroid drugs. These receptors all come from a female donor with Graves disease.

This clonotype was seen ten or more times. The rearrangement links TRBV28 to TRBJ2-7; weak D call: TRBD1 (5 bases). V lost 3 bases to trimming and J lost 0 bases, with 12 bases between them. CDR3 length: 15 amino acids. The germline CDR1 and CDR2 sequences are MDHEN and SYDVKM. The CDR3 bases are TGTGCCAGCAGTTTGGGGCAGGCGAGCTCCTACGAGCAGTACTTC. Amino acid sequence: CASSLGQASSYEQYF.

The chain couples TRBV5-4 to TRBJ2-7, with TRBD2 identical over 15 bases. This CDR3 comprises 18 residues. The V and J ends lost 1 base and 0 bases, in that order; junction bases with no gene match: 5. Germline CDR1 is SGHNT and CDR2 is YYREEE (reference sequence). The chain's CDR3 is CASSLPGLAGGHSYEQYF. CDR3 nucleotides: TGTGCCAGCAGCTTGCCGGGACTAGCGGGAGGACACTCCTACGAGCAGTACTTC.

The chain is built from TRBV20-1 and TRBJ2-7; weak D call: TRBD2 (6 bases). The CDR3 contains 13 residues. Germline values: CDR1 DFQATT, CDR2 SNEGSKA (reference sequence). Trimming shortened V by 6 bases and J by 3 bases, and 15 bases separated the two germline ends. CDR3 nucleotide sequence: TGCAGTGCAAAGAGGGAGGCGGGCTACGAGCAGTACTTC. It encodes CSAKREAGYEQYF.

The chain couples TRBV24-1 to TRBJ2-2; 7 bases align to TRBD2. The J segment lost 7 bases and the V segment lost 2 bases, leaving 9 bases of the junction unmatched. Per the germline V gene, CDR1 is KGHDR and CDR2 is SFDVKD. CDR3 length equals 16 residues. CDR3 sequence: CATSDSKGGPNGELFF. CDR3 nucleotides: TGTGCCACCAGTGATTCAAAGGGAGGGCCAAACGGGGAGCTGTTTTTT.

This clonotype came up many times. CDR3: CSASETNYGYTF. The CDR3 DNA follows: TGCAGTGCTAGTGAGACTAACTATGGCTACACCTTC. The V and J genes are TRBV20-1 and TRBJ1-2, with D uncertain. Trimming removed 3 bases at V and 0 bases at J, with 5 bases between. CDR1 and CDR2 from the germline V gene are DFQATT and SNEGSKA (reference sequence). The CDR3 covers 12 residues.

This clonotype was observed a few times. The gene calls are TRBV14 and TRBJ1-4; no clear D. With 1 base removed from V and 6 bases from J, the gap between germline ends came to 12 bases. This CDR3 region has 15 residues. Germline V gene lookup returns CDR1 SGHDN and CDR2 FVKESK. CDR3 sequence reads: CASSQVGSGYEKLFF. The CDR3 DNA follows: TGTGCCAGCAGCCAAGTTGGAAGTGGGTATGAAAAACTGTTTTTT.

This clonotype was recorded many times. The DNA for the CDR3 is TGTGCCAGCAGTTTACCCTCACCAGTCGACTATGGCTACACCTTC. Amino acids: CASSLPSPVDYGYTF. The chain uses TRBV28 and TRBJ1-2; D is unclear. Germline V gene sequence: CDR1 MDHEN, CDR2 SYDVKM. The V end lost 2 bases, the J end lost 3 bases, and 13 bases lay between the germline ends. The CDR3 runs 15 residues.

CDR3 in amino acids: CAGFNAEAFF. DNA of the CDR3: TGTGCCGGTTTTAATGCTGAAGCTTTCTTT. The rearrangement links TRBV30 to TRBJ1-1; D ambiguous. Germline loops: CDR1 GTSNPN, CDR2 SVGIG (reference sequence). CDR3 size: 10 residues. V was shortened by 8 bases and J by 6 bases, with 10 bases between the two germline ends.